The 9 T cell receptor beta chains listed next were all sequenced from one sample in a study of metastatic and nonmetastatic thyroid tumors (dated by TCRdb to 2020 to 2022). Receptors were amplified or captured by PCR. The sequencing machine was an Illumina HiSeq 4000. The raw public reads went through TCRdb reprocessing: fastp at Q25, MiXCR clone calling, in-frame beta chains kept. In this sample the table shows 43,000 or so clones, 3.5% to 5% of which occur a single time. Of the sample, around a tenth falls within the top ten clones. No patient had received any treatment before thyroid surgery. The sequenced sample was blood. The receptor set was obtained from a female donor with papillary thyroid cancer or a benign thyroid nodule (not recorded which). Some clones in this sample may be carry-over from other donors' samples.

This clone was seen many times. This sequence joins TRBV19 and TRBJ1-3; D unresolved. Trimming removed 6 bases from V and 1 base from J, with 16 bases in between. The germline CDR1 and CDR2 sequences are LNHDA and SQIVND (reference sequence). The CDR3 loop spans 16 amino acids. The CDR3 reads CASSEEPGYSGNTIYF. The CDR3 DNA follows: TGTGCCAGTAGCGAAGAACCGGGATATTCTGGAAACACCATATATTTT. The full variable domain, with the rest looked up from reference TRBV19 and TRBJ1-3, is DGGITQSPKYLFRKEGQNVTLSCEQNLNHDAMYWYRQDPGQGLRLIYYSQIVNDFQKGDIAEGYSVSREKKESFPLTVTSAQKNPTAFYLCASSEEPGYSGNTIYFGEGSWLTVV.

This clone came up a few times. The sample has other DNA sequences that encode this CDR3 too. In nucleotides, the CDR3 is TGTGCCAGCAGTGAAAACAGGGGGCGAATGGCAGATGAGCAGTTCTTC. Translation gives CASSENRGRMADEQFF. The rearrangement links TRBV25-1 to TRBJ2-1, with 9 nucleotides matching TRBD1. The CDR3 totals 16 residues. CDR1 is MGHDK and CDR2 is SYGVNS in the germline V gene. Trimming removed 2 bases from V and 8 bases from J; junction bases left unmatched: 10.

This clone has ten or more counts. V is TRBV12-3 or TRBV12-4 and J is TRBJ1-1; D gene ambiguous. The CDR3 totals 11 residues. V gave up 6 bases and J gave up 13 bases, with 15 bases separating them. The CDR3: CASRGFYGVFF. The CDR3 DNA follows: TGTGCCAGCAGAGGCTTCTATGGGGTTTTCTTT.

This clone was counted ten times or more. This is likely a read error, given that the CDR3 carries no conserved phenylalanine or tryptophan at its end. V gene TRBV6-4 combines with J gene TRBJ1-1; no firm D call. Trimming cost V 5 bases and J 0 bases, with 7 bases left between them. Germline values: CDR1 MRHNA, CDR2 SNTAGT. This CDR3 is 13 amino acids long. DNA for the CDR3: TGTGCCAGCAGTCAGACCATGAACACTGAAGCTTTCCTT. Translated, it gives CASSQTMNTEAFL.

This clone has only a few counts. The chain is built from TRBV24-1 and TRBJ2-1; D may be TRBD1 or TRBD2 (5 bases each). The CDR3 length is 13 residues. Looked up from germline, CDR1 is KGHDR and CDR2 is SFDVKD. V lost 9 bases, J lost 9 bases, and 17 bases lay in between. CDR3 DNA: TGTGCCACCTCCGATGGGGGATTGGGTGAGCAGTTCTTC. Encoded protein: CATSDGGLGEQFF.

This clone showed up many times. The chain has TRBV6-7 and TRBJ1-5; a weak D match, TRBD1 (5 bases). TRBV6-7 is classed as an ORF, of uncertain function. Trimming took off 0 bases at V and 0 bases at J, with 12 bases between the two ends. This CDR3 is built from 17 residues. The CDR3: CASSYSSQGYSNQPQHF. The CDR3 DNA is TGTGCCAGCAGTTACTCATCTCAGGGATATAGCAATCAGCCCCAGCATTTT.

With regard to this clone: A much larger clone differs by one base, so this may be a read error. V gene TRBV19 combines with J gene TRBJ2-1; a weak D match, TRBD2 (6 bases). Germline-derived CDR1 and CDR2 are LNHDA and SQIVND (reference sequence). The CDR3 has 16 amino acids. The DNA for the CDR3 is TGTGCCAGTAGTATAGTGGCCGGGAGAGGCTACAATGATCAGTTCTTC. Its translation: CASSIVAGRGYNDQFF.

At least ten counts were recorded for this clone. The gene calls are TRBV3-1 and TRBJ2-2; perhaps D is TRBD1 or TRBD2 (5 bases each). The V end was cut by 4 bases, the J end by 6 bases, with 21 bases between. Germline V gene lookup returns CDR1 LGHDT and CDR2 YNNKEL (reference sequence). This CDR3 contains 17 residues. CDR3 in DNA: TGTGCCAGCAGCCCCACCGGATGGGGGAGAACCGCCGGGGAGCTGTTTTTT. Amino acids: CASSPTGWGRTAGELFF.

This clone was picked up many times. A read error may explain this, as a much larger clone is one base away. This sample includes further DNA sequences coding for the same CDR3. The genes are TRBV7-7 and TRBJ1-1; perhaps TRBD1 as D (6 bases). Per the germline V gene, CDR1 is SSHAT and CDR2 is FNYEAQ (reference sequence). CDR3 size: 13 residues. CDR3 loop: CASSLAQGSEAFF. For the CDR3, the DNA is TGTGCTAGCAGCCTAGCACAGGGAAGTGAAGCTTTCTTT.